Detailed here is one T cell receptor beta chain. Its antigen remains unknown. V gave up 5 bases and J gave up 6 bases, with 15 bases separating them. Germline values: CDR1 SGHRS, CDR2 YFSETQ. The CDR3 spans 13 residues. This sample is part of a study of multiple sclerosis patients with progressive multifocal leukoencephalopathy. At the level of the study: Longitudinal control samples came from natalizumab-treated multiple sclerosis patients without PML.

Findings of the study overall: PML-onset expanded TRB clones were detectable before and during natalizumab therapy. Preferential TRBV-TRBJ pairings or common gene usage were not detected at PML.

As for time point: before natalizumab initiation. T0 refers to blood drawn before natalizumab was first infused. The method was immunoSEQ multiplex PCR; TCRdb's version includes in-frame clones alone and lacks a portion of them. The sample includes 25,000 to 35,000 clones, approximately 90% of them seen just once. The source is a human donor with multiple sclerosis. The chain recombines TRBV5-1 with TRBJ2-7; D is ambiguous. Sequenced: PBMCs. The CDR3 DNA follows: TGCGCCAGCAGGGCTGGAAGGAACGGCGAGCAGTACTTC. Its translation is CASRAGRNGEQYF.